The present entry profiles one T cell receptor (beta chain) with its context. Its antigen has not been determined. Base qualities are not provided; no much larger clone lies one nucleotide away. The data were taken from a study of T cell responses to AZD1222 COVID-19 vaccine (dated by TCRdb to the early 2020s). In terms of the full investigation: Because spike-specific TCR depth and breadth did not differ between the two schedules, AZD1222 recipients who got a second dose at roughly 4 weeks were pooled with those who got a second dose at roughly 12 weeks. TCR sequencing covered over 230 trial participants: 200 to 220 given two doses of AZD1222 and approximately 26 given two doses of MenACWY control vaccine. Trial participants were enrolled by age into subgroups of 18-55, 56-69 and 70-plus years, and 148, 28 and 57 TCR-sequenced participants, respectively, were included in these subgroups. Summary of the overall study and its limitations: CD4 TCRs associated with the vaccine covered the entire spike protein, and the dominant responses were in regions 160-218 and 743-854. Nearly half of unique spike-specific TCRs reportedly recognized epitopes outside regions mutated in the B.1.351 and B.1.1.7 variants. After two AZD1222 doses, both the breadth and the depth of spike-specific TCRs were significantly higher than at day 0 and than in MenACWY recipients. Participants were mostly white British and included more females than males, and it was suggested by the authors that clonal diversity may have been underestimated. Because no day 14 peak-response samples were available, repertoires were characterized only after the peak T cell response. Only five to seven AZD1222 recipients were SARS-CoV-2 seropositive at baseline, limiting conclusions about previously exposed vaccinees. In the small 56-69-year group, the increase in depth fell short of significance, most likely because of low power.

The CDR3 regions of human TCRbeta chains were analyzed by immunosequencing. The source study handled its data this way. Repertoire TCRs were checked for matches against a reference library of SARS-CoV-2-specific TCRs that had been generated using the MIRA antigen-specificity platform. Breadth was defined as the fraction of unique TCRs that were SARS-CoV-2-associated. Depth was defined as the fraction of total T cells that were SARS-CoV-2-associated. Using the MIRA data, every spike-specific TCR was mapped to the spike region that the TCR reacted to and assigned to either a CD4 or a CD8 class. Log10-transformed breadth and depth values were compared by one-way ANOVA with Sidak's multiple comparisons tests. The clones in this table, taken by TCRdb from immuneACCESS, are in-frame only. Not every clone is retained; where verified, under half of the shortfall comes from an unresolved V gene, and the cause of the rest is unknown. That table gives V, J and clone size, and the DNA gave D and trimming. The sample table contains about 130,000 clones; only one count was recorded for around 90% of them. The ten largest clones capture about 4.2% of the sample.

The time point tag for this specimen amounts to: baseline before first vaccination. The vaccinee samples were drawn from two UK trials, COV001 and COV002, one of which was a single-blind randomized controlled phase 2/3 trial testing AZD1222 (ChAdOx1 nCoV-19) in healthy adults. For TCRbeta chain sequencing, PBMC samples from trial participants were taken at day 0 and at day 28 after the second dose. The germline V end is reduced by 1 base and the J end by 4 bases; junction bases left unmatched: 4. The germline V gene supplies CDR1 LGHNA and CDR2 YSLEER. The cysteine opens and the phenylalanine closes a CDR3 of 14 amino acids. Only the CDR3 region is kept as DNA, spanning 42 bases read in frame from base 1.

The chain was built from TRBV4-3 and TRBJ2-7, with TRBD1 matching 7 junction bases. Sequencing was performed on peripheral blood, taken on day 0 of AZD1222 vaccination. The TCR was taken from an adult in good health. The CDR3 in this case is CASSQGRQGYEQYF. The nucleotides are TGCGCCAGCAGCCAAGGGCGACAGGGTTACGAGCAGTACTTC.